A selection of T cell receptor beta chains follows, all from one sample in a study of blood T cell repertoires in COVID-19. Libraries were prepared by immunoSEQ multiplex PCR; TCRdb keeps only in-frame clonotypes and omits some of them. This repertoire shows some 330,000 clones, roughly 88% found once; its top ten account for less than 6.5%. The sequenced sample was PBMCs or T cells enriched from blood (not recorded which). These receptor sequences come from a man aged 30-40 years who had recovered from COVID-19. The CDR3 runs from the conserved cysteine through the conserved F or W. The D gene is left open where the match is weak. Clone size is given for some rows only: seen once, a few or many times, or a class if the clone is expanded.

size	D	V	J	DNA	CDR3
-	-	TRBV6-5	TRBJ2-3	TGTGCCAGCGGGGCGGGGGCGTTGAATACGCAGTATTTT	CASGAGALNTQYF
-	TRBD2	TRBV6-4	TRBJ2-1	TGTGCCAGCAGTGACTCCCAGCGGGGGGTCAATGAGCAGTTCTTC	CASSDSQRGVNEQFF
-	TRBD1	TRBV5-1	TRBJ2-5	TGCGCCAGCAGCTCCCAGGGGGCGAGGCAAGAGACCCAGTACTTC	CASSSQGARQETQYF
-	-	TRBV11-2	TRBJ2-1	TGTAGCACTTCCCTCAATGAGCAGTTCTTC	CSTSLNEQFF
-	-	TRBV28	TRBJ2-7	TGTGCCAGCAGCCCCCCGCGGGCATCCTACGAGCAGTACTTC	CASSPPRASYEQYF
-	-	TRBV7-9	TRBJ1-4	TGTGCCAGCAGCTTAGGAGGGGGTGAAAAACTGTTTTTT	CASSLGGGEKLFF
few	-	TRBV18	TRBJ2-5	TGTGCCAGCTCCATAGGAGGCAACCAAGAGACCCAGTACTTC	CASSIGGNQETQYF
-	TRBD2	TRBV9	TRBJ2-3	TGTGCCAGCAGCCCAGGGACTAGCGGGGGAGATACGCAGTATTTT	CASSPGTSGGDTQYF
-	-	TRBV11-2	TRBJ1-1	TGTGCCAGCAGCTATCCACTCATGAACACTGAAGCTTTCTTT	CASSYPLMNTEAFF
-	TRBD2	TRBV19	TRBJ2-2	TGTGCCAGTAGTATAGCGGGGGGGCCCCCTTTGGAGCTGTTTTTT	CASSIAGGPPLELFF
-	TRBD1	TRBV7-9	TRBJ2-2	TGTGCCAGCAGCCCCGGGGACAGGAACACCGGGGAGCTGTTTTTT	CASSPGDRNTGELFF
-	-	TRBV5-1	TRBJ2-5	TGCGCCAGCAGCTTGTCGCGCGGGGGCCTACAAGAGACCCAGTACTTC	CASSLSRGGLQETQYF
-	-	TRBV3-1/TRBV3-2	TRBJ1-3	TGTGCCAGCAGCCAAGCGAACAGCAAGCCACGAAACACCATATATTTT	CASSQANSKPRNTIYF
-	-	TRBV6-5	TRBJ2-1	TGTGCCAGCAGTTACTTGGGAGCGAACAATGAGCAGTTCTTC	CASSYLGANNEQFF
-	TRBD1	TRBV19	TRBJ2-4	TGTGCCAGTAGAATGGGGCTGAACAGGGGTGATCAGTACTTC	CASRMGLNRGDQYF
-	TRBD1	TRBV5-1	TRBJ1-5	TGCGCCAGCAGCAGCGGGACAGGGAGGGAGCCCCAGCATTTT	CASSSGTGREPQHF
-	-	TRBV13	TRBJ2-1	TGTGCCAGCAGATCTCGGGTAGCGGTAAACAATGAGCAGTTCTTC	CASRSRVAVNNEQFF
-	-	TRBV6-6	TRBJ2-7	TGTGCCAGCAGTTACGTAGGGGGGGGAAGCTCCTACGAGCAGTACTTC	CASSYVGGGSSYEQYF
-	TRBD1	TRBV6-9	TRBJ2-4	TGTGCCAGACCTCGGGACAGGGTTTTGGAGCCCAAAAACATTCAGTACTTC	CARPRDRVLEPKNIQYF
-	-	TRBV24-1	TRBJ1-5	TGTGCCACCAGTGATCCAGGGGGCAATCAGCCCCAGCATTTT	CATSDPGGNQPQHF
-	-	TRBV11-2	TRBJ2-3	TGTGCCAGCAGCTTAGTAACTAGCCCTTCGCGCCCAGATACGCAGTATTTT	CASSLVTSPSRPDTQYF
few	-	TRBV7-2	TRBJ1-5	TGTGCCAGCGGTTACAGGGGCAATCAGCCCCAGCATTTT	CASGYRGNQPQHF
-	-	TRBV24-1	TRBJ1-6	TGTGCCACCAGAGAGGGTCGGGATTCACCCCTCCACTTT	CATREGRDSPLHF
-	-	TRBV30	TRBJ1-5	TGTGCCTGGAGTCCACTAGCGCAAGGCAATCAGCCCCAGCATTTT	CAWSPLAQGNQPQHF
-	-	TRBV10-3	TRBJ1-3	TGTGCCATCAGCAGCTCTGGAAACACCATATATTTT	CAISSSGNTIYF
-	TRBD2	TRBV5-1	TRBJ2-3	TGCGCCAGCAGCTGGGGACTAGCGGGGAAGCACACAGATACGCAGTATTTT	CASSWGLAGKHTDTQYF
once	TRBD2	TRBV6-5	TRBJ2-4	TGTGCCAGCAGTTCGTTAGCGGGGGGGTTAGGAAACATTCAGTACTTC	CASSSLAGGLGNIQYF
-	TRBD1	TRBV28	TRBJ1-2	TGTGCCAGCAGTTATAGAGGGGGCCACTATGGCTACACCTTC	CASSYRGGHYGYTF
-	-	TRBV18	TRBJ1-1	TGTGCCAGCTCACCACCGAAGGGGAAGGGGTACACTGAAGCTTTCTTT	CASSPPKGKGYTEAFF
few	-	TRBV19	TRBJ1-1	TGTGCCAGTAAGCTCCTGACAGGCTTGAACACTGAAGCTTTCTTT	CASKLLTGLNTEAFF
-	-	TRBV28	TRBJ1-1	TGTGCCAGCAGTTCAGGGGTGGGGACTGAAGCTTTCTTT	CASSSGVGTEAFF
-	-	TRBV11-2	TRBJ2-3	TGTGCCAGCAGCTCCCCGTGGGCAGGCACAGATACGCAGTATTTT	CASSSPWAGTDTQYF
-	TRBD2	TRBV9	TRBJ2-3	TGTGCCAGCAGCCCAACCCTTAGCGGGGGAGATACGCAGTATTTT	CASSPTLSGGDTQYF
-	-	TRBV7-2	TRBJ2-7	TGTGCCAGCAGCCCCGGGTCAGGGCCCTACGAGCAGTACTTC	CASSPGSGPYEQYF
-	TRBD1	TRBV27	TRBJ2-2	TGTGCCAGCACCCGGACAGGGTCATCCGGGGAGCTGTTTTTT	CASTRTGSSGELFF
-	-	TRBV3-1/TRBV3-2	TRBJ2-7	TGTGCCAGCAGCCAAGGGGGCCATTTTGCCTACGAGCAGTACTTC	CASSQGGHFAYEQYF
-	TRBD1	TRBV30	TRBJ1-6	TGTGCCTGGGAATCCAGGGGGAATAATTCACCCCTCCACTTT	CAWESRGNNSPLHF
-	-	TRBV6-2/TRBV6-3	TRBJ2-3	TGTGCCAGCAGTTACCCAACTGTACAGGGTAGGGGCGTTCTAATCTCAGATACGCAGTATTTT	CASSYPTVQGRGVLISDTQYF
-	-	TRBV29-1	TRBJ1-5	TGCAGCGTTGGAGTTGGTCAGCCCCAGCATTTT	CSVGVGQPQHF
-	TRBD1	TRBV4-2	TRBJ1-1	TGTGCCAGCAGCCAAAACCCCAACGACAGGGTGTTCACTGAAGCTTTCTTT	CASSQNPNDRVFTEAFF
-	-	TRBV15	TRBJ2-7	TGTGCCACCAGCTTGGGCGAAAACTCCTACGAGCAGTACTTC	CATSLGENSYEQYF
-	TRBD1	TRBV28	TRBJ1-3	TGTGCCAGCAGTCAATGGACAGGGGGCTTGACTGGAAACACCATATATTTT	CASSQWTGGLTGNTIYF
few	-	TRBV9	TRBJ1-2	TGTGCCAGCAGCGTAGCCTCAGGGTGGGAAGAGGGCTACACCTTC	CASSVASGWEEGYTF
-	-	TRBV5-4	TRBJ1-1	TGTGCCAGCAGCTTGGGACCCGGGGGCACTGAAGCTTTCTTT	CASSLGPGGTEAFF
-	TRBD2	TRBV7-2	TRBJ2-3	TGTGCCAGCAGCCTAGCGGGGGGGATCACAGATACGCAGTATTTT	CASSLAGGITDTQYF